The next 29 T cell receptor beta chains were all read from a single sample in a study of breast tumors, draining lymph nodes, adjacent tissues. Breast cancer patients provided tissue from their axillary draining lymph nodes. Each CDR3 protein gets one entry after TCRdb re-called the multiplex PCR reads with MiXCR. Here the sample spans about 180,000 distinct CDR3 sequences, 25% to 40% being singletons. Sequenced sample: axillary lymph node tissue. The origin of the receptors is a female donor with breast cancer. Some clones in this sample may be carry-over from other donors' samples.

Turning to this clonotype: This may be a read error: a much more frequent sequence differs by one nucleotide. The chain joins TRBV6-6 to TRBJ2-5, with D uncertain. The CDR3 sequence is 12 residues long. CDR1 is MNHNY, CDR2 SVGAGI, per germline (reference sequence). Trimming took off 9 bases at V and 5 bases at J, with 13 bases between the two ends. In DNA form, the CDR3 reads TGTGCCAGTGCTCCGGTCGAGGAGACCCAGTACTTC. It codes for CASAPVEETQYF.

By its share, this clonotype is medium-sized (0.01 to 0.1%). The chain combines TRBV7-3 with TRBJ2-5, with a weak D call TRBD2 (5 bases). The germline CDR1 and CDR2 sequences are SGHTA and FQGTGA. The CDR3 is 13 amino acids. V gave up 4 bases and J gave up 5 bases, with 11 bases separating them. The CDR3 is CASSSARGETQYF. The CDR3 DNA follows: TGTGCCAGCAGCTCCGCCAGAGGGGAGACCCAGTACTTC. The complete variable domain, with remaining parts taken from reference TRBV7-3 and TRBJ2-5, reads GAGVSQTPSNKVTEKGKYVELRCDPISGHTALYWYRQSLGQGPEFLIYFQGTGAADDSGLPNDRFFAVRPEGSVSTLKIQRTERGDSAVYLCASSSARGETQYFGPGTRLLVL.

This clonotype appeared many times. V usage is TRBV7-9 and J usage is TRBJ1-3; D might be TRBD1 (6 bases). This CDR3 contains 17 residues. V was trimmed by 2 bases and J by 3 bases, leaving 17 bases between them. Germline assignment: CDR1 SEHNR and CDR2 FQNEAQ (reference sequence). The CDR3 spells CASSLRWPGASGNTIYF. Here the CDR3 DNA reads TGTGCCAGCAGCTTACGGTGGCCGGGGGCGAGTGGAAACACCATATATTTT.

This clonotype was counted a few times. The chain joins TRBV6-2 or TRBV6-3 to TRBJ2-1, with 10 bases fitting TRBD2. Germline V gene data show CDR1 as MNHEY and CDR2 as SVGEGT. The CDR3 runs 14 residues. The trim removed 6 bases at V and 8 bases at J, leaving 7 bases unmatched. CDR3 protein: CASSPSGGGDEQFF. The CDR3, as DNA: TGTGCCAGCAGCCCGAGCGGGGGGGGCGATGAGCAGTTCTTC.

The table lists this clonotype with many counts. This rearrangement joins TRBV6-5 to TRBJ1-6; no reliable D call. V lost 5 bases and J 0 bases, leaving 14 bases between the germline ends. The CDR3 totals 17 residues. Per germline, CDR1 MNHEY and CDR2 SVGAGI. This chain's CDR3 is CASSLSPLSSYNSPLHF. CDR3 in DNA: TGTGCCAGCAGTCTGTCCCCGCTTAGCTCCTATAATTCACCCCTCCACTTT.

This clonotype was seen many times. The CDR3 DNA reads as TGTGCCAGCAGCTCGACCGTAGATACGCAGTATTTT. It translates to CASSSTVDTQYF. V usage is TRBV7-9 and J usage is TRBJ2-3; the D is unclear. CDR3 size: 12 residues. The germline V gene encodes CDR1 SEHNR and CDR2 FQNEAQ (reference sequence). V was trimmed by 4 bases and J by 5 bases, leaving 7 bases between them.

This clonotype was seen ten or more times. The gene calls are TRBV11-2 and TRBJ2-7; tentatively, D is TRBD2 (6 bases). CDR3 length: 12 amino acids. V dropped 2 bases and J dropped 5 bases, with 7 bases sitting between them. Germline CDR1 reads SGHAT; CDR2 reads FQNNGV. Written as DNA, the CDR3 is TGTGCCAGCAGCTTAACGGGAGACGAGCAGTACTTC. Its protein product is CASSLTGDEQYF.

V and J are TRBV20-1 and TRBJ2-3; D is perhaps TRBD2 (6 bases). Trimming shortened V by 5 bases and J by 4 bases, and 16 bases separated the two germline ends. This CDR3 spans 14 amino acids. Germline CDR1 is DFQATT and CDR2 is SNEGSKA (reference sequence). This chain's CDR3 is CSADRDGGADTQYF. The CDR3 region has the DNA TGCAGTGCTGACCGGGACGGCGGGGCAGATACGCAGTATTTT.

The chain has TRBV27 and TRBJ2-5, with TRBD1 identical over 7 bases. Losses at the gene ends were 8 bases for V and 0 bases for J; bases not matched to a gene: 6. Looked up from germline, CDR1 is MNHEY and CDR2 is SMNVEV (reference sequence). CDR3 size: 14 residues. The CDR3 nucleotides read TGTGCCAGCGGACCGGGACAGTACCAAGAGACCCAGTACTTC. Protein product: CASGPGQYQETQYF.

For this clonotype: Just one base apart from a much larger clone, this may be a read error. The CDR3 does not end in the conserved phenylalanine or tryptophan, so this is likely a read error. The rearrangement joins TRBV19 to TRBJ2-5, with 10 positions matching TRBD2. Trimming cost V 0 bases and J 5 bases; bases outside gene matches: 6. CDR1 and CDR2 from the germline V gene are LNHDA and SQIVND (reference sequence). There are 16 residues in the CDR3. In DNA form, the CDR3 reads TGTGCCAGTAGTATAGATAATTTAGCGGGGGGCGAGACCCAGTACTCC. This sequence encodes CASSIDNLAGGETQYS.

Comments on this clonotype: This clone may be a read error of a much larger clone one base away. The V and J genes are TRBV14 and TRBJ2-1; 8 positions match TRBD2. The CDR3 loop spans 17 amino acids. Germline assignment: CDR1 SGHDN and CDR2 FVKESK. The trim removed 3 bases at V and 3 bases at J, leaving 10 bases unmatched. For the CDR3, the DNA is TGTGCCAGCAGCCATGATGAGCGGGAGACACTCTACAATGAGCAGTTCTTC. It specifies CASSHDERETLYNEQFF. Looking up the rest from reference TRBV14 and TRBJ2-1 gives the full variable domain: EAGVTQFPSHSVIEKGQTVTLRCDPISGHDNLYWYRRVMGKEIKFLLHFVKESKQDESGMPNNRFLAERTGGTYSTLKVQPAELEDSGVYFCASSHDERETLYNEQFFGPGTRLTVL.

The V and J genes are TRBV12-3 or TRBV12-4 and TRBJ2-5; D may be TRBD2 (7 bases). V dropped 6 bases and J dropped 5 bases, with 16 bases sitting between them. This CDR3 is 14 amino acids long. CDR3 loop: CASSHTRGAETQYF. In DNA form, the CDR3 reads TGTGCCAGCAGCCACACCCGGGGGGCTGAGACCCAGTACTTC.

The chain employs TRBV6-6 and TRBJ1-4, with 10 nucleotides matching TRBD1. V gave up 9 bases and J gave up 8 bases; unmatched junction bases: 9. Germline V gene lookup returns CDR1 MNHNY and CDR2 SVGAGI (reference sequence). The CDR3 runs to 14 residues. CDR3 DNA: TGTGCCAGTAGGACAGGGGGAGCGGGGGAAAAACTGTTTTTT. Translated: CASRTGGAGEKLFF.

The rearrangement joins TRBV20-1 to TRBJ2-5; 11 nucleotides line up with TRBD2. The V segment lost 5 bases and the J segment 4 bases; nucleotides outside the gene matches: 9. The CDR3 runs to 15 residues. The germline V gene encodes CDR1 DFQATT and CDR2 SNEGSKA (reference sequence). CDR3 coding DNA: TGCAGTGCTCCCGTTGTTAGCGGGGGGGGAGAGACCCAGTACTTC. This gives the protein CSAPVVSGGGETQYF.

This clonotype was detected ten times or more. The chain is built from TRBV12-3 or TRBV12-4 and TRBJ2-3; TRBD2 matches at 16 bases. The length of the CDR3 is 19 residues. The V and J ends lost 6 bases and 2 bases, in that order; junction bases with no gene match: 11. The CDR3 coding sequence is TGTGCCAGCAGGCCAACACGGGGACTAGCGGGAGGGTACACAGATACGCAGTATTTT. Encoded protein: CASRPTRGLAGGYTDTQYF.

The table lists this clonotype with a few counts. A junction end diverges from the germline sequence, so it may reflect a read error. The V call is TRBV11-1, the J call TRBJ2-7, with D maybe TRBD2 (5 bases). The CDR3 is 13 residues long. CDR1 and CDR2 from the germline V gene are SGHAT and FQDESV (reference sequence). The CDR3 DNA sequence: TGTGCCGGCAGCTCCCCCGGGGCCTACGAGCAGTACTTC. This gives the protein CAGSSPGAYEQYF. Full variable domain (rest looked up from reference TRBV11-1 and TRBJ2-7): EAEVAQSPRYKITEKSQAVAFWCDPISGHATLYWYRQILGQGPELLVQFQDESVVDDSQLPKDRFSAERLKGVDSTLKIQPAELGDSAMYLCAGSSPGAYEQYFGPGTRLTVT.

About this clonotype itself: One end of the junction fails to match germline, which may point to a read error. J is TRBJ1-2 and V is TRBV6-5; 12 nucleotides line up with TRBD1. Germline V gene lookup returns CDR1 MNHEY and CDR2 SVGAGI. CDR3 size: 14 residues. CDR3 sequence: CAGSYHGTGGGYTF. The CDR3 region has the DNA TGTGCCGGCAGTTACCACGGGACAGGGGGCGGCTACACCTTC.

The chain uses TRBV7-6 and TRBJ2-1, with D unresolved. Between the trimmed V and J ends, which lost 11 bases and 3 bases, there was a span of 11 bases. This CDR3 is built from 12 residues. From germline, CDR1 is SGHVS and CDR2 FNYEAQ. Written as DNA, the CDR3 is TGTGCCCTTCCCACTAACTACAATGAGCAGTTCTTC. Protein sequence: CALPTNYNEQFF.

This clonotype came up many times. The chain is built from TRBV10-3 and TRBJ1-2; 7 bases agree with TRBD1. CDR1 and CDR2 from the germline V gene are ENHRY and SYGVKD. The CDR3 is made up of 14 amino acids. The J segment lost 2 bases and the V segment lost 3 bases, leaving 3 bases of the junction unmatched. The CDR3 DNA is TGTGCCATCAGTGAAGAGGGGGCGAACTATGGCTACACCTTC. Amino acids: CAISEEGANYGYTF.

This clonotype was detected only a few times. The CDR3 spells CASSQAVGYTF. Here the CDR3 DNA reads TGTGCCAGCAGCCAGGCGGTGGGCTACACCTTC. The chain has TRBV3-2 and TRBJ1-2. TRBV3-2 is annotated as a pseudogene. The CDR3 has 11 amino acids.

Details on this clonotype: This may be a read error: a much more frequent sequence differs by one nucleotide. The gene calls are TRBV7-9 and TRBJ2-3, with D uncertain. The J call could be wrong; TRBJ1-5 is a better fit for the DNA end. CDR3 length equals 15 residues. The germline CDR1 and CDR2 sequences are SEHNR and FQNEAQ (reference sequence). The CDR3 sequence: CASDFRETLTDTQHF. For the CDR3, the DNA is TGTGCCAGCGATTTTCGGGAGACACTCACAGATACGCAGCATTTT.

In its sample, this clonotype was seen many times. The chain joins TRBV5-6 to TRBJ1-4, with no clear D. Between the trimmed V and J ends, which lost 2 bases and 8 bases, there was a span of 19 bases. CDR1 and CDR2 from the germline V gene are SGHDT and YYEEEE. The CDR3 totals 16 residues. CDR3 sequence: CASSFRAAWEGEKLFF. CDR3 bases: TGTGCCAGCAGCTTTCGAGCGGCTTGGGAAGGAGAAAAACTGTTTTTT.

The chain joins TRBV7-3 to TRBJ2-1, with D perhaps matching TRBD1 or TRBD2 (6 bases each). V dropped 1 base and J dropped 7 bases, with 20 bases sitting between them. The germline CDR1 and CDR2 sequences are SGHTA and FQGTGA. This CDR3 contains 17 residues. The CDR3 nucleotides read TGTGCCAGCAGCTTAATTGGCAGGAGGGGGGCCGGGAATGAGCAGTTCTTC. This codes for CASSLIGRRGAGNEQFF.

This clonotype was detected many times. The J gene is TRBJ1-5, the V gene TRBV6-1, with 9 positions matching TRBD1. The CDR3 consists of 20 residues. V dropped 11 bases and J dropped 0; count of bases not matched to a gene: 23. CDR1 is MNHNS and CDR2 is SASEGT in the germline V gene. The CDR3 region has the DNA TGTGCCCCTTCAAAAAAATACGGACAGGGGACCCGATATAGCAATCAGCCCCAGCATTTT. This gives the protein CAPSKKYGQGTRYSNQPQHF.

As to this clonotype: A read error may explain this, as a much larger clone is one base away. This chain links TRBV6-1 with TRBJ1-2; unclear D gene. V shed 11 bases and J shed 10 bases, with 20 bases lying between them. Germline lookup yields CDR1 MNHNS and CDR2 SASEGT. The CDR3 length is 12 residues. The CDR3 bases are TGTGCCGGGAACCACGGTGTGAAGTACTACACCTTC. Protein: CAGNHGVKYYTF.

This clonotype has only a few counts. This clone may be a read error of a much larger clone one base away. This chain connects TRBV12-3 or TRBV12-4 to TRBJ2-7, with D perhaps TRBD1 (6 bases). The CDR3 consists of 14 residues. Trimming cost V 2 bases and J 6 bases, with 14 bases left between them. The CDR3 here is CASSLRDTTCEQYF. CDR3 sequence (DNA): TGTGCCAGCAGTTTACGGGACACGACCTGCGAGCAGTACTTC.

The CDR3 DNA is TGCAGCGCTGGAAGTCGGGCAGGGTATGGCTACACCTTC. This gives the protein CSAGSRAGYGYTF. V and J are TRBV29-1 and TRBJ1-2; perhaps TRBD1 as D (5 bases). The ends were cut back, 7 bases at V and 5 bases at J, with 17 bases in the middle. There are 13 residues in the CDR3. Looked up from germline, CDR1 is SQVTM and CDR2 is ANQGSEA.

About this clonotype: A read error is possible here, since a much larger clone lies one base away. The chain couples TRBV11-2 to TRBJ1-6; TRBD1 aligns across 8 bases. The CDR3 consists of 15 residues. The germline gives CDR1 SGHAT, CDR2 FQNNGV. The CDR3 sequence: CASSRQGNYSSPLHF. The CDR3 nucleotides are TGTGCCAGCAGCAGACAGGGGAATTATAGTTCACCCCTCCACTTT.

J is TRBJ2-1 and V is TRBV20-1; D might be TRBD2 (6 bases). Germline loops: CDR1 DFQATT, CDR2 SNEGSKA (reference sequence). Trimming pared 0 bases from V and 5 bases from J, leaving 14 bases between. CDR3 length: 15 amino acids. The CDR3 bases are TGCAGTGCTAGAGATGTGACGGGAGCCCACAATGAGCAGTTCTTC. It codes for CSARDVTGAHNEQFF.